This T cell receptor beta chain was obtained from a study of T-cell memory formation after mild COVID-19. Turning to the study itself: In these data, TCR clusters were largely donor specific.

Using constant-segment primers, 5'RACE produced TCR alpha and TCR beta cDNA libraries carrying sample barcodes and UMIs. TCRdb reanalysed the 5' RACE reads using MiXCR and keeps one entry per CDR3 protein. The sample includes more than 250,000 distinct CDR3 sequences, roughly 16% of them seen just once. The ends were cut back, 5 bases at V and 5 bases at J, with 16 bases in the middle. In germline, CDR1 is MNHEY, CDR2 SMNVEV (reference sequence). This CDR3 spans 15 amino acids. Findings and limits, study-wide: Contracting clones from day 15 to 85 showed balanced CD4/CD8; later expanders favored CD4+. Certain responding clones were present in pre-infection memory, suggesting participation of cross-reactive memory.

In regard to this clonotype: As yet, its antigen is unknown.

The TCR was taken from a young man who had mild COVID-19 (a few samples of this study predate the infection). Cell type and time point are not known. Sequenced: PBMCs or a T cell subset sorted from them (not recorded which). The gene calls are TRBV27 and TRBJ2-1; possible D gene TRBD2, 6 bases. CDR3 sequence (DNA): TGTGCCAGCAGTCCCGGGACTCTCGCCCACAATGAGCAGTTCTTC. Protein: CASSPGTLAHNEQFF.